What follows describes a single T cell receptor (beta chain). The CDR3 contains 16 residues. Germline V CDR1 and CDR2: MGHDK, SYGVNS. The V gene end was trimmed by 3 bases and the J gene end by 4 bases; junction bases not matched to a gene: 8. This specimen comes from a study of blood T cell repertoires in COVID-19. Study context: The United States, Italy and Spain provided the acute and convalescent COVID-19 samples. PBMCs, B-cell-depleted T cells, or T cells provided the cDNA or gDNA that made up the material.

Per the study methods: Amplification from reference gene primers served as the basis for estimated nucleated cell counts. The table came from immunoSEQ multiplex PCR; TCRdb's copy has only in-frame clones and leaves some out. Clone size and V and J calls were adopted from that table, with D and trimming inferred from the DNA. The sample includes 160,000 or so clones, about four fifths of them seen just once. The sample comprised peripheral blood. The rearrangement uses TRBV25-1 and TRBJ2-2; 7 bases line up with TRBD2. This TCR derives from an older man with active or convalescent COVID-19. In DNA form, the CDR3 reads TGTGCCAGCAGTGAGGCAGCGGGGTGGTTCACCGGGGAGCTGTTTTTT. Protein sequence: CASSEAAGWFTGELFF. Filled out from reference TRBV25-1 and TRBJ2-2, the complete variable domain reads EADIYQTPRYLVIGTGKKITLECSQTMGHDKMYWYQQDPGMELHLIHYSYGVNSTEKGDLSSESTVSRIRTEHFPLTLESARPSHTSQYLCASSEAAGWFTGELFFGEGSRLTVL.